Reported below is one T cell receptor beta chain. The data originate from a study of blood T cell repertoires in COVID-19. Looking at the study overall: Samples taken during acute and convalescent COVID-19 were collected in the United States, Italy and Spain. In each case, the material was cDNA or gDNA derived from T cells, B-cell-depleted T cells, or PBMCs.

Study processing details: Estimation of nucleated cell counts was performed using reference gene primer amplification. The method was immunoSEQ multiplex PCR; TCRdb's version includes in-frame clones alone and lacks a portion of them. Clonal size and the V and J genes are those of that table, whereas D and trimming came from the DNA. The table lists 55,000 to 75,000 clones, less than 75% of them singletons, with about 20% in the top ten. V was clipped by 0 bases and J by 1 base; unmatched bases: 5. The germline V gene has CDR1 ENHRY and CDR2 SYGVKD. This CDR3 contains 18 residues. The sample was peripheral blood. This receptor was obtained from a man aged 55-75 years with acute or convalescent COVID-19. The chain has TRBV10-3 and TRBJ2-7; 14 bases map to TRBD2. Here the CDR3 DNA reads TGTGCCATCAGTGAGTCAGGGACTAGCGGGAGTACGTCCTACGAGCAGTACTTC. It encodes CAISESGTSGSTSYEQYF.